Reported below is one TCR beta chain. What it recognizes is unknown. The donors gave bone marrow, and they were healthy. This entry is derived from a study of cytomegalovirus exposure and HLA in healthy donors. About the research overall: Most genotyped donors, 81% of about 430, had Caucasian-associated genetic ancestry.

This CDR3 has 16 residues. CDR1 and CDR2 from the germline V gene are SGHDN and FVKESK. Losses at the gene ends were 4 bases for V and 0 bases for J; bases not matched to a gene: 8. Broader study findings: Across donors, sequencing depth was assumed by presence/absence analyses to be roughly uniform. Later on, a genetic analysis was performed. It linked a missense variant in DCLRE1C with V- and J-gene trimming of TCR beta.

Amplification used 60 Vbeta primers and 13 Jbeta primers. Produced via immunoSEQ multiplex PCR; TCRdb's table is partial and in-frame only. Recorded here are about 72,000 clones; the top ten clones represent under 3%. The rearrangement uses TRBV14 and TRBJ2-5; 7 bases map to TRBD2. The clonotype comes from a man in his forties in good health and CMV-seronegative. Sequencing was carried out using PBMCs. The CDR3 here is CASSPLRRGYQETQYF. The CDR3, as DNA: TGTGCCAGCAGCCCCCTGAGGCGGGGGTACCAAGAGACCCAGTACTTC.